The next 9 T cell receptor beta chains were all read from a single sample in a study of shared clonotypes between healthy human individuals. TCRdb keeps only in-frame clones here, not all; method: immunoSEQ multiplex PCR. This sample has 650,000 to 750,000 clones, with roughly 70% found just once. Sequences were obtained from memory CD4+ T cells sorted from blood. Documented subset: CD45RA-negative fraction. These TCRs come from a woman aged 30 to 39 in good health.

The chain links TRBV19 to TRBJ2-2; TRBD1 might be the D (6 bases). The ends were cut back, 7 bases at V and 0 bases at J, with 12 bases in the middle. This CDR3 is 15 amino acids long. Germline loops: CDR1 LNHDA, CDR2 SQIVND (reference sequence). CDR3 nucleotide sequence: TGTGCCAGTACCTCCCGGACAGCGAACACCGGGGAGCTGTTTTTT. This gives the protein CASTSRTANTGELFF.

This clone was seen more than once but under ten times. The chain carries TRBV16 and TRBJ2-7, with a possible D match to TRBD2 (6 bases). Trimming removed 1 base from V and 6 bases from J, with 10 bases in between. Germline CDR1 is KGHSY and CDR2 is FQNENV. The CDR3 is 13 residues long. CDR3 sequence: CASSQLRELEQYF. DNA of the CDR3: TGTGCCAGCAGCCAATTACGGGAGCTCGAGCAGTACTTC.

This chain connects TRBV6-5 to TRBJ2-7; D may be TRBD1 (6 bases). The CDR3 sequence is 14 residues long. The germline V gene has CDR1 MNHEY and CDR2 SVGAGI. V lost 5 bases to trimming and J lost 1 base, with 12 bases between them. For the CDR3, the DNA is TGTGCCAGCAGTAGAGGAGGACAGTCCTACGAGCAGTACTTC. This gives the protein CASSRGGQSYEQYF.

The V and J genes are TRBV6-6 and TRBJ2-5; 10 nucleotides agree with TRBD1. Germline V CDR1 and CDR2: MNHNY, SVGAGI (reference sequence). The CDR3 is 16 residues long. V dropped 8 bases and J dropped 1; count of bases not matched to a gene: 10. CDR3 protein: CASSDQTGGIQETQYF. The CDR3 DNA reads TGTGCCAGCTCGGATCAGACAGGGGGCATCCAAGAGACCCAGTACTTC.

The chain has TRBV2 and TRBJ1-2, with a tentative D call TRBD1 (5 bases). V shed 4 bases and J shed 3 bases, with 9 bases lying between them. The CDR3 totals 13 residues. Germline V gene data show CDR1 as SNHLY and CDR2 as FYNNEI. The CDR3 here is CASSGQIHYGYTF. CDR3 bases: TGTGCCAGCAGTGGACAGATCCACTATGGCTACACCTTC.

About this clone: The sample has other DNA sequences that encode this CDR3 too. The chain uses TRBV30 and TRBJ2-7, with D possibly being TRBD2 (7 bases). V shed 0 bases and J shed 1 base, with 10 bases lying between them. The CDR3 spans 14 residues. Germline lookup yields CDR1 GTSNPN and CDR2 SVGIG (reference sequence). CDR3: CAWSVGGASYEQYF. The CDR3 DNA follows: TGTGCCTGGAGTGTTGGGGGGGCATCCTACGAGCAGTACTTC.

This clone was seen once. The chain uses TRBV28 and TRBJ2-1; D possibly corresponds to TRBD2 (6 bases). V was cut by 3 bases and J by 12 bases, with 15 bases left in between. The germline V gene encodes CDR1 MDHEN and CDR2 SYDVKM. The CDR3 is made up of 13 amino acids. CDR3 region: CASSLLRLGMQFF. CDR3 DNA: TGTGCCAGCAGTTTGTTAAGACTAGGGATGCAGTTCTTC.

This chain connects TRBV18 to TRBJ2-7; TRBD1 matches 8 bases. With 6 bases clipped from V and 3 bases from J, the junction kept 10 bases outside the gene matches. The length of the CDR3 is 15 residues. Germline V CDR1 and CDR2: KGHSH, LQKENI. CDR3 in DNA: TGTGCCAGCTCCCTGACAGGGGTCCCTGGCTACGAGCAGTACTTC. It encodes CASSLTGVPGYEQYF.

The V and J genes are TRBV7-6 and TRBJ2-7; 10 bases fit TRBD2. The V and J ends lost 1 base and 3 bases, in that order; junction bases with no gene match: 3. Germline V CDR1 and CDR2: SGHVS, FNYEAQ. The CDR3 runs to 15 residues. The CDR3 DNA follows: TGTGCCAGCAGCTTAGGCACTAGCGGGATCTACGAGCAGTACTTC. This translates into CASSLGTSGIYEQYF.